The 10 T cell receptor beta chains below come from one sample, sequenced in a study of OX40 agonist ivuxolimab in advanced cancers. Data came from immunoSEQ multiplex PCR; TCRdb stores just in-frame clones and leaves some out. The profile shows approximately 20,000 clones, around 82% of them singletons. The sample here was CD4+ or CD8+ T cells sorted from blood, taken in a trial of the OX40 agonist ivuxolimab. These receptors were taken from an adult with an advanced solid tumor such as melanoma, head and neck, liver or kidney cancer.

This clone is judged large. V gene TRBV20-1 combines with J gene TRBJ1-3; no clear D gene. The length of the CDR3 is 11 residues. The germline V gene has CDR1 DFQATT and CDR2 SNEGSKA (reference sequence). V was clipped by 2 bases and J by 7 bases, with 6 bases between them. CDR3 nucleotides: TGCAGTGCTAGATTGTCGAACACCATATATTTT. Translation: CSARLSNTIYF.

The rearrangement links TRBV21-1 to TRBJ2-4; the table names TRBD2, a call not compared with the DNA. TRBV21-1 is marked as a pseudogene. This CDR3 has 17 amino acids. The CDR3 bases are TGTGCCAGCTCCTTAGGCGGAGGGCCTCTAGCCAAAAACATTCAGTACTTC. Translation: CASSLGGGPLAKNIQYF.

This sequence joins TRBV30 and TRBJ2-2; D not resolved. Per germline, CDR1 GTSNPN and CDR2 SVGIG (reference sequence). Trimming removed 0 bases from V and 8 bases from J, with 10 bases in between. CDR3 length: 13 residues. CDR3 amino acids: CAWSVHESGELFF. The CDR3 DNA follows: TGTGCCTGGAGTGTACATGAGTCTGGGGAGCTGTTTTTT. Based on the CDR3 plus reference TRBV30 and TRBJ2-2, the full variable domain is SQTIHQWPATLVQPVGSPLSLECTVEGTSNPNLYWYRQAAGRGLQLLFYSVGIGQISSEVPQNLSASRPQDRQFILSSKKLLLSDSGFYLCAWSVHESGELFFGEGSRLTVL.

The J gene is TRBJ1-5, the V gene TRBV9; no definite D call. This CDR3 is built from 14 residues. V shed 3 bases and J shed 5 bases, with 12 bases lying between them. CDR1 is SGDLS, CDR2 YYNGEE, per germline. CDR3 coding DNA: TGTGCCAGCAGCGCCGCCGGGGAATATCAGCCCCAGCATTTT. Translating gives CASSAAGEYQPQHF.

On this clone itself: Other DNA variants within this sample encode the same CDR3. This sequence joins TRBV9 and TRBJ2-1; D perhaps matches TRBD2 (5 bases). The CDR3 has 12 amino acids. Trimming cost V 2 bases and J 6 bases, with 6 bases left between them. Germline V gives CDR1 SGDLS, CDR2 YYNGEE. This CDR3 is CASSVGSNEQFF. CDR3 bases: TGTGCCAGCAGCGTTGGGAGCAATGAGCAGTTCTTC.

Notes on this clone: Just one base apart from a much larger clone, this may be a read error. The rearrangement uses TRBV4-1 and TRBJ2-1, with a possible D match to TRBD1 (5 bases). Germline CDR1 and CDR2: MGHRA and YSYEKL. Trimming shortened V by 2 bases and J by 2 bases, and 16 bases separated the two germline ends. There are 17 residues in the CDR3. In DNA form, the CDR3 reads TGCGCCAGCAGCCAATTGATTCCAGGGAAGGCCTACAATGAGCAGTTCTTC. Its protein is CASSQLIPGKAYNEQFF.

The chain uses TRBV6-4 and TRBJ2-7; 9 bases align to TRBD1. V lost 4 bases and J lost 0; bases outside the gene matches: 4. The CDR3 covers 15 residues. Germline V CDR1 and CDR2: MRHNA, SNTAGT. As DNA, the CDR3 is TGTGCCAGCAGTGTCCGGGACAGGGCCTCCTACGAGCAGTACTTC. Translation: CASSVRDRASYEQYF.

This clone appeared once. The V and J genes are TRBV10-2 and TRBJ1-1; D may be TRBD1 (5 bases). This CDR3 is built from 15 residues. Germline values: CDR1 WSHSY, CDR2 SAAADI. Trimming stripped 5 bases from V and 0 bases from J, with 13 bases between. CDR3 sequence reads: CASSNTRVLNTEAFF. Here the CDR3 DNA reads TGCGCCAGCAGTAATACCAGGGTCCTGAACACTGAAGCTTTCTTT.

The rearrangement joins TRBV29-1 to TRBJ2-3; TRBD1 matches 10 bases. Germline V gene data show CDR1 as SQVTM and CDR2 as ANQGSEA. The CDR3 is 17 amino acids. The V segment lost 6 bases and the J segment 2 bases; nucleotides outside the gene matches: 14. The CDR3 bases are TGCAGCGTGAAAGACTCCGGGACAGGGGCCCCCACAGATACGCAGTATTTT. It yields the protein CSVKDSGTGAPTDTQYF.

V usage is TRBV29-1 and J usage is TRBJ2-5; tentative D call: TRBD1 (6 bases). The germline V gene has CDR1 SQVTM and CDR2 ANQGSEA. This CDR3 is 12 amino acids long. V lost 7 bases, J lost 9 bases, and 18 bases lay in between. In DNA form, the CDR3 reads TGCAGCGCCGGTGGTAGGCCAGGGGCCCAGTACTTC. It encodes CSAGGRPGAQYF.